This passage covers 4 T cell receptor beta chains from one sample sequenced in a study of PD-L1 blockade in urothelial cancer. Clones were read by immunoSEQ multiplex PCR, and TCRdb kept only the in-frame ones, dropping some. The sample has fewer than 85,000 clones, around nine tenths seen once; the top ten hold 11%. Regarding time point: peripheral blood 6 weeks after treatment start. Sequenced here: PBMCs, sampled around atezolizumab (anti-PD-L1) treatment. The receptor source for this set is a man aged 55 to 70 with urothelial cancer.

The chain couples TRBV6-1 to TRBJ1-1, with 8 bases matching TRBD1. CDR3 length equals 15 residues. The V gene's germline CDR1 is MNHNS and CDR2 SASEGT. The V segment lost 4 bases and the J segment 8 bases; nucleotides outside the gene matches: 12. CDR3: CASSAPGGQGGEAFF. CDR3 sequence (DNA): TGTGCCAGCAGTGCCCCCGGAGGACAGGGAGGAGAAGCTTTCTTT.

The V call is TRBV5-1, the J call TRBJ1-1; 12 bases match TRBD1. With 3 bases clipped from V and 4 bases from J, the junction kept 7 bases outside the gene matches. CDR1 is SGHRS and CDR2 is YFSETQ in the germline V gene. CDR3 length: 16 amino acids. The CDR3: CASSSGQGARGTEAFF. CDR3 nucleotides: TGCGCCAGCAGCTCGGGACAGGGGGCACGGGGCACTGAAGCTTTCTTT. Full variable domain (missing parts from reference TRBV5-1 and TRBJ1-1): KAGVTQTPRYLIKTRGQQVTLSCSPISGHRSVSWYQQTPGQGLQFLFEYFSETQRNKGNFPGRFSGRQFSNSRSEMNVSTLELGDSALYLCASSSGQGARGTEAFFGQGTRLTVV.

The chain has TRBV9 and TRBJ1-1, with 8 bases matching TRBD1. CDR3 length: 16 residues. Per germline, CDR1 SGDLS and CDR2 YYNGEE. The junction had 4 bases not matched to a gene; V was cut back by 0 bases and J by 0 bases. The CDR3 protein is CASSVATGGMNTEAFF. In DNA, the CDR3 is TGTGCCAGCAGCGTAGCTACAGGGGGGATGAACACTGAAGCTTTCTTT.

The chain uses TRBV30 and TRBJ1-4; D ambiguous. Germline values: CDR1 GTSNPN, CDR2 SVGIG (reference sequence). The CDR3 loop spans 12 amino acids. Deletions cut 3 bases from V and 8 bases from J, with 10 bases between. The CDR3 sequence is CAWRAGREKLFF. CDR3 coding DNA: TGTGCCTGGAGGGCTGGGAGGGAAAAACTGTTTTTT.